This T cell receptor (beta chain) comes out of a study of cytomegalovirus exposure and HLA in healthy donors (dated by TCRdb to about 2017). Broadly, across the study: An earlier analysis of roughly 630 of the donors reported more than 250 Gb of sequence data and around 110 million unique TCR beta sequences from about 180 million T cells. The T cell repertoires of roughly 660 subjects were profiled by immunosequencing and related to cytomegalovirus serostatus. Both class I and class II loci were covered by HLA typing, at four-digit resolution. Donor age, sex, ethnicity and CMV serostatus were compiled together with the repertoire data. Typing coverage varied by locus: about 620-640 donors for A, B, C, DRB1 and DQB1; more than 500 for DQA1; more than 600 for DPA1; some 470 for DPB1. A later analysis re-examined previously published TCR beta repertoires from hundreds of donors and added high-resolution HLA genotyping to investigate patterns of TCR occurrence. The aim of the study was to test whether cataloging public T cell receptors could identify signatures of past pathogen exposure. All discovery cohort repertoires had been generated on a single sequencing platform. Across 300 to 500 genotyped donors of the cohort, an average of roughly 250,000 unique TCR beta nucleotide sequences per donor were sequenced, and 15% to 20% of those sequences were non-productive. The later analysis used no new phenotypic data to find candidate immune exposures, relying instead on TCR beta sequences and their occurrence across donors. A later genetic analysis took genome-wide SNP genotypes for about three fifths of the roughly 670 donors and used that subset as a discovery cohort. In addition to the first cohort of approximately 670 subjects, a separate validation cohort of 120 different subjects was used. The genetic ancestry cluster associated with self-reported Caucasian donors included roughly four fifths of the 398 genotyped donors. The study combined high-throughput TCR immunosequencing, statistical association of individual TCRs with disease status, and machine learning to predict cytomegalovirus infection status. About five DR-DQ haplotypes were handled as single units for association and clustering, since linkage in the cohort was strong. Approximately 330 gigabases of sequencing data and 70 million to 100 million unique TCR sequences made up an early release that covered 640 HLA-typed donors. To decide whether each TCR beta V gene segment behaved as functional or pseudogenic, an earlier analysis of fewer than 750 of the donors relied on high-throughput TCR beta sequencing. The full study reports these points: Cytomegalovirus status was reported to be diagnosed by the classifier with high specificity and sensitivity in both the original and validation cohorts. A few of the identified cytomegalovirus-associated TCR beta chains were confirmed in vitro to be specific for cytomegalovirus antigens. Because some donors lacked HLA typing at each locus, the association tests relied only on the typed subset. The cohort was sequenced for TCR beta chains only, and without alpha or paired-chain data the features that could be detected were limited. Roughly uniform sequencing depth across donors was assumed in presence/absence analyses, although this assumption may not hold. A later analysis found that most CMV-associated TCR beta chains appeared HLA-restricted, with HLA associations seemingly driven largely by CMV exposure. A later analysis associated around 16,000 TCR beta sequences with specific HLA alleles at a false discovery rate of 0.05. Several of the top co-occurrence clusters appeared to be linked to parvovirus B19, influenza, CMV and Epstein-Barr virus, according to a later analysis. Linkage disequilibrium might explain the correlated functional status among segregating V segments, but an unknown experimental factor could not be ruled out. Strong co-occurrence of HLA alleles, especially DR and DQ, made assigning TCR associations to individual alleles difficult. In a later analysis, TCR association rates were found to vary across HLA loci, with the most associated TCRs seen for DRB1 alleles and the fewest for HLA-C alleles. Because counts were too low, some 17 rarely observed V segments, including chromosome 9 orphons, were left out of the earlier analysis of 587 of the donors. A further reported finding was that TCR beta sequences accurately predicted the HLA-A and HLA-B alleles for most subjects in the first cohort. A later genetic analysis reported fewer N-insertions in productive TCRs among donors in an Asian-associated ancestry cluster than the approximately 670-donor mean. In an earlier analysis of approximately 590 of the donors, most TCR beta V segments were observed in productive rearrangements about 87% or about 30% of the time, broadly matching IMGT annotations. The authors suggested that the approach could potentially be generalized to other disease states and immunological phenotypes. Immune exposure information for the cohort was limited to CMV serostatus. Across donors, most TCR sequences were observed very rarely, whereas some public TCRs were present in many individuals. In a later genetic analysis, a missense DCLRE1C variant was associated with V-gene and J-gene trimming of TCR beta chains, and the association was replicated in an independent cohort. Compared with equally common non-associated chains, HLA-associated TCR beta chains in a later analysis were more clonally expanded and had lower generation probabilities. A total of 164 TCR beta chains were listed by the study as associated with cytomegalovirus. A cluster of highly shared sequence variants was judged likely to be a technical artifact of the sequencing pipeline. The 87-base-pair reads could not distinguish some IMGT-functional V segments, including TRBV6-2 and TRBV6-3, so those segments were excluded.

In its sample, this clone was seen a few times. This receptor's antigen is unknown. Per-base quality was not reported, and no clone a single base away is much larger than it. To prepare the library, the immunoSEQ multiplex PCR assay was applied. For the multiplex PCR, a mixture combining 60 forward primers for TCR Vbeta segments and 13 reverse primers for TCR Jbeta segments was used. Amplification of the CDR3 region of rearranged TCR beta genes was performed with a multiplex PCR assay on genomic DNA. The Illumina HiSeq System was used to sequence the amplified TCR beta libraries as 87-base-pair reads. The published analysis was carried out like this. Across the 600 to 700 repertoires, a later analysis counted some 81 million unique TCR beta chains, approximately 10 million of which were shared by at least two donors. Raw reads were error-corrected and collapsed into unique sequences by a nearest-neighbor algorithm in which closely related sequences were merged to remove PCR and sequencing errors. To assign V, D and J gene segments, CDR3 sequences were aligned to IMGT reference sequences. Each retained sequence needed at least a six-nucleotide match to both a V gene segment and a J gene segment. A rearrangement counted as productive if the CDR3 had no stop codons and remained in frame with V and J, and every other rearrangement counted as non-productive. Following IMGT convention, CDR3 was defined as the stretch from the second conserved V-encoded cysteine up to the conserved J-encoded phenylalanine. The earlier analysis of 587 of the donors excluded any sequence lacking an unambiguous match to a single V gene segment. An earlier analysis of approximately 590 of the donors called V segments functional above 56.7% productive rearrangements and segregating when the between-donor standard deviation exceeded 5%. A statistical classification framework was built to diagnose cytomegalovirus status from the catalog of TCR beta chain sequences. A later analysis assigned V and J genes by comparing TCR nucleotide sequences with IMGT/GENE-DB human TR gene sequences. The TCRdist pipeline was used in a later analysis to assign CDR3 sequences and most-parsimonious VDJ recombination scenarios. In a later analysis, each TCR beta chain was defined by its CDR3 amino acid sequence together with its V-gene family, and reads lacking a unique V-gene family were excluded. As a way to deal with suspected cross-contamination and a sequencing artifact, a later analysis dropped 450 to 600 nucleotide sequences that were highly shared and had low generation probability. A later analysis calculated a clonal expansion index for each public chain from normalized within-repertoire ranks of inferred template counts. A later analysis computed generation probabilities with a VDJ recombination model fitted to out-of-frame rearrangements, and checked the results against IGoR. In a later analysis, TCR-TCR, TCR-HLA and TCR-CMV co-occurrence was scored with hypergeometric tests, and a repertoire-size bias correction was applied to TCR pairs. To estimate false discovery rates, a later analysis permuted the HLA or CMV assignments 20 times. In a later analysis, co-occurring TCRs were grouped with DBSCAN, and TCRdist sequence similarity was added when clustering was performed within HLA-allele-positive subsets. Repertoires with fewer than 30,000 or more than 120,000 public chains, plus five repertoires with anomalous nucleotide sharing, were excluded from co-occurrence clustering. Drawn from immuneACCESS, this table holds only the in-frame rearrangements with V and J called that TCRdb kept. Clones are partly lost; checked studies trace under half to an unresolved V gene and leave the rest unexplained. The V and J calls and clone size were taken over from that table, and D and trimming were inferred from the DNA. The sample table contains around 140,000 clones; only one count was recorded for around three fifths of them. Jointly, the top ten make up roughly 1.9% of the sample.

The junction carries 21 bases between V and J, which are trimmed by 4 bases and 10 bases respectively. There are 16 amino acids in the CDR3, from cysteine to phenylalanine inclusive. This entry keeps only the CDR3 DNA: 48 bases, framed from base 1. From the germline V gene, CDR1 is SGDLS and CDR2 is YYNGEE. The cohort consisted of more than 650 healthy bone marrow donors. At the time of sampling, all cohort members were nominally healthy, though unrecorded immune exposures were likely present. The donor tested CMV seronegative and was one of the 352 seronegative cohort members. Every donor gave a peripheral blood sample, and the peripheral blood mononuclear cells from that sample were used for TCR beta sequencing. Genomic DNA extraction from the blood cell samples was performed with the Qiagen DNeasy Blood Extraction Kit.

The sample was PBMCs. Recombination joined TRBV9 with TRBJ1-6; TRBD1 is a possible D gene, resting on 5 matching bases. This TCR was sampled from a male donor in good health and CMV-seronegative. The nucleotides are TGTGCCAGCAGCCCTTCAGCCGGGGGAGGGCACTCACCCCTCCACTTT. This yields the protein CASSPSAGGGHSPLHF.